The 3 T cell receptor beta chains below come from one sample, sequenced in a study of cytomegalovirus exposure and HLA in healthy donors. The study ran its PCR with 60 Vbeta and 13 Jbeta primers. The protocol was immunoSEQ multiplex PCR, while the TCRdb copy is restricted to in-frame clones and leaves out a portion. This table has around 120,000 clones, less than 20% appearing once. Sample: PBMCs. These receptors were obtained from a young woman in good health and CMV-seronegative.

The chain carries TRBV19 and TRBJ2-2, with D possibly matching TRBD2 (5 bases). The V gene's germline CDR1 is LNHDA and CDR2 SQIVND (reference sequence). This CDR3 comprises 13 residues. The ends were cut back, 5 bases at V and 7 bases at J, with 11 bases in the middle. The CDR3 spells CASSPTGNGELFF. CDR3 bases: TGTGCCAGTAGTCCCACGGGGAACGGGGAGCTGTTTTTT. Filled out from reference TRBV19 and TRBJ2-2, the complete variable domain reads DGGITQSPKYLFRKEGQNVTLSCEQNLNHDAMYWYRQDPGQGLRLIYYSQIVNDFQKGDIAEGYSVSREKKESFPLTVTSAQKNPTAFYLCASSPTGNGELFFGEGSRLTVL.

This clone was seen only a few times. This rearrangement joins TRBV5-1 to TRBJ2-7; 9 bases match TRBD2. The germline CDR1 and CDR2 sequences are SGHRS and YFSETQ. The CDR3 spans 15 residues. With V trimmed by 2 bases and J by 2 bases, 5 bases remained unmatched. The CDR3 DNA sequence: TGCGCCAGCAGCTTAAATAGCGGGAGTGCCTACGAGCAGTACTTC. Protein: CASSLNSGSAYEQYF.

CDR3 nucleotides: TGTGCCAGCACCCGGGACACCGGCTACACCTTC. Protein: CASTRDTGYTF. V gene TRBV2 combines with J gene TRBJ1-2; weak D call: TRBD1 (6 bases). The length of the CDR3 is 11 residues. The V end lost 7 bases, the J end lost 8 bases, and 11 bases lay between the germline ends. CDR1 and CDR2 from the germline V gene are SNHLY and FYNNEI.